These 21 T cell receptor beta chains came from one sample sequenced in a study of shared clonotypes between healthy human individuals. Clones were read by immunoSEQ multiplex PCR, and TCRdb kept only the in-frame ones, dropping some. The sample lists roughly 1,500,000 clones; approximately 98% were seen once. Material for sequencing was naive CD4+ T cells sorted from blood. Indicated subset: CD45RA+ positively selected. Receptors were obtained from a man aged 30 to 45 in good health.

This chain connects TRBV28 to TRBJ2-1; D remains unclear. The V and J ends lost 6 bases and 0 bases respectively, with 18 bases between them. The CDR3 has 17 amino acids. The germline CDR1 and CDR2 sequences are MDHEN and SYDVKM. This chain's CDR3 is CASSDPDGSYSYNEQFF. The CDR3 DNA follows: TGTGCCAGCAGCGATCCCGACGGCTCCTACTCCTACAATGAGCAGTTCTTC.

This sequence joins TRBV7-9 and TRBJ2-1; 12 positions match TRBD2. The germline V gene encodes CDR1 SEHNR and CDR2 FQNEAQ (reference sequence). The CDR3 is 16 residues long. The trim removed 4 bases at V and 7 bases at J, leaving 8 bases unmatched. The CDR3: CASSSLAGGPGNEQFF. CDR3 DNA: TGTGCCAGCAGCTCCCTAGCGGGAGGGCCGGGTAATGAGCAGTTCTTC. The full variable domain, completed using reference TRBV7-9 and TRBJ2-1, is DTGVSQNPRHKITKRGQNVTFRCDPISEHNRLYWYRQTLGQGPEFLTYFQNEAQLEKSRLLSDRFSAERPKGSFSTLEIQRTEQGDSAMYLCASSSLAGGPGNEQFFGPGTRLTVL.

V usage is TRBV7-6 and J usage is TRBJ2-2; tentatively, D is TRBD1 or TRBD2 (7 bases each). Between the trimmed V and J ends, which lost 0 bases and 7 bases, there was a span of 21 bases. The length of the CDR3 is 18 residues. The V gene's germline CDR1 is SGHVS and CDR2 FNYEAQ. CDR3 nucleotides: TGTGCCAGCAGCTTAGCTCCGGGCTCGAGCGGGGACAGCGGGGAGCTGTTTTTT. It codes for CASSLAPGSSGDSGELFF.

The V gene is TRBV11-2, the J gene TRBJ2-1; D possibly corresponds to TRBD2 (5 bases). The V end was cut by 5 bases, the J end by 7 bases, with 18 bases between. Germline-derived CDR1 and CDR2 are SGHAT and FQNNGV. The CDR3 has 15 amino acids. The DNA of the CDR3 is TGTGCCAGCAGCAGTTTCGGGATCGGGGAGAATGAGCAGTTCTTC. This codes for CASSSFGIGENEQFF.

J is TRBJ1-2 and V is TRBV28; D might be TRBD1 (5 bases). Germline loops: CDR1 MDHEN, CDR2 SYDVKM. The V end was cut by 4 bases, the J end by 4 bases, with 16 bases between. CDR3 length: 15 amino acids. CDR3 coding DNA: TGTGCCAGCAGTTCTGGGGGTGGGGTTCTCTATGGCTACACCTTC. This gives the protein CASSSGGGVLYGYTF.

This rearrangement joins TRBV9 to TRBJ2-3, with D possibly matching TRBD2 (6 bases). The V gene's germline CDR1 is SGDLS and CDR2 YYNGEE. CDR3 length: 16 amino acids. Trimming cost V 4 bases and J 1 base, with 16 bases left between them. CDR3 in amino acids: CASSPPGLRGTDTQYF. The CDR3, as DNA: TGTGCCAGCAGCCCGCCGGGACTTAGAGGCACAGATACGCAGTATTTT.

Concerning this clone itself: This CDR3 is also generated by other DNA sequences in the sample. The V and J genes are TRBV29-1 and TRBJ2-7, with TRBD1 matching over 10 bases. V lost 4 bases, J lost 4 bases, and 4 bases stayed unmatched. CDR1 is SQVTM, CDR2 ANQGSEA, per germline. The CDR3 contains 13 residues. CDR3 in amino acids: CSVGGQGLYEQYF. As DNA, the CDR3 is TGCAGCGTTGGGGGACAGGGGCTGTACGAGCAGTACTTC.

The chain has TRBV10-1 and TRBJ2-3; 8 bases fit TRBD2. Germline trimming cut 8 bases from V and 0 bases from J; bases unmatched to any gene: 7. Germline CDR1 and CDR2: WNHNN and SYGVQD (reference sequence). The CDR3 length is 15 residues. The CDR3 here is CASGSTSGSTDTQYF. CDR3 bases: TGCGCCAGCGGGAGTACTAGCGGAAGCACAGATACGCAGTATTTT.

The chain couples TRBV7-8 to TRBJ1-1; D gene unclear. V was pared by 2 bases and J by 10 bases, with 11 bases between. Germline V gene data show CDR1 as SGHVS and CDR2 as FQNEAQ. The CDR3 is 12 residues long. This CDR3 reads CASSLSTTGAFF. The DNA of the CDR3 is TGTGCCAGCAGCTTATCCACGACGGGAGCTTTCTTT.

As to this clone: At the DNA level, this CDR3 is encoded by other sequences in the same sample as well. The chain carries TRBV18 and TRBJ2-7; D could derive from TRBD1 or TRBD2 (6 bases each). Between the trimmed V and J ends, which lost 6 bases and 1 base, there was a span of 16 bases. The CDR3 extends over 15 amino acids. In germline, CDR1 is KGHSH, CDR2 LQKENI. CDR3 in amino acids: CASSPTRGRSYEQYF. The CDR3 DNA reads TGTGCCAGCTCCCCAACCCGGGGGCGATCCTACGAGCAGTACTTC.

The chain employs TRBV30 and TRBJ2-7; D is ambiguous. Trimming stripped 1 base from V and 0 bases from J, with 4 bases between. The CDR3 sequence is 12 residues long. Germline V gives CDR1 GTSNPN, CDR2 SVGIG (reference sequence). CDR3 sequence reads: CAWSDTSYEQYF. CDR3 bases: TGTGCCTGGAGTGACACCTCCTACGAGCAGTACTTC.

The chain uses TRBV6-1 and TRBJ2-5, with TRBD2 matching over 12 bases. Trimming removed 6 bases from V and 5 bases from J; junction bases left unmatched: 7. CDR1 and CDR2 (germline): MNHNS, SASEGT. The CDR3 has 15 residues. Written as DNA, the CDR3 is TGTGCCAGCAGGAAGACTAGCGGGAGCTTTGAGACCCAGTACTTC. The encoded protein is CASRKTSGSFETQYF.

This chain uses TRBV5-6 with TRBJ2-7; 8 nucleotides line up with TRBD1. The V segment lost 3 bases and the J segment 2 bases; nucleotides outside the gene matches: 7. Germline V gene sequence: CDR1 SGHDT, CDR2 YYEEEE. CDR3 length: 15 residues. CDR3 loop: CASSSGQGQAYEQYF. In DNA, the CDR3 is TGTGCCAGCAGCTCCGGACAGGGCCAGGCCTACGAGCAGTACTTC.

This CDR3 is CASSVALSGNTIYF. CDR3 sequence (DNA): TGTGCCAGCAGCGTAGCTTTGTCTGGAAACACCATATATTTT. This rearrangement joins TRBV9 to TRBJ1-3; no definite D call. CDR1 and CDR2 (germline): SGDLS, YYNGEE. The length of the CDR3 is 14 residues. Trimming shortened V by 0 bases and J by 1 base, and 5 bases separated the two germline ends. The complete variable domain, with remaining parts taken from reference TRBV9 and TRBJ1-3, reads DSGVTQTPKHLITATGQRVTLRCSPRSGDLSVYWYQQSLDQGLQFLIQYYNGEERAKGNILERFSAQQFPDLHSELNLSSLELGDSALYFCASSVALSGNTIYFGEGSWLTVV.

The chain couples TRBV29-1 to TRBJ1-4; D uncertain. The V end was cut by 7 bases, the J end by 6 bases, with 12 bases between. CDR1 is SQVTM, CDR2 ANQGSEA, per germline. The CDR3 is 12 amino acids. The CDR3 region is CSGLEGDEKLFF. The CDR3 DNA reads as TGCAGCGGGCTGGAAGGAGATGAAAAACTGTTTTTT. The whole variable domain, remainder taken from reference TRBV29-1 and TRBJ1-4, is SAVISQKPSRDICQRGTSLTIQCQVDSQVTMMFWYRQQPGQSLTLIATANQGSEATYESGFVIDKFPISRPNLTFSTLTVSNMSPEDSSIYLCSGLEGDEKLFFGSGTQLSVL.

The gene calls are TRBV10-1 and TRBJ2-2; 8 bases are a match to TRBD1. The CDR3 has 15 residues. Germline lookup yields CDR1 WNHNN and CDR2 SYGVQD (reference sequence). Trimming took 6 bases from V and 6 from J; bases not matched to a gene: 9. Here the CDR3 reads CASSDRGSWAGELFF. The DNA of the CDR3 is TGCGCCAGCAGCGACAGGGGTTCCTGGGCCGGGGAGCTGTTTTTT.

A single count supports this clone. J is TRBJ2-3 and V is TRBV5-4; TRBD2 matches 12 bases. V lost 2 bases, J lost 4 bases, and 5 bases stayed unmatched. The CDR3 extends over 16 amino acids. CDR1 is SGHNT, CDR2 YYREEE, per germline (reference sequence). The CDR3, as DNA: TGTGCCAGCAGCTTAGCCGGACTAGCGGGACCAGATACGCAGTATTTT. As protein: CASSLAGLAGPDTQYF.

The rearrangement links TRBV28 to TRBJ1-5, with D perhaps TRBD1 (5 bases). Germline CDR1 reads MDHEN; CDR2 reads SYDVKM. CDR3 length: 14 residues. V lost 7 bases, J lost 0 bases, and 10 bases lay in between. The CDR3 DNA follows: TGTGCCAGCAAGGGGTCTTATAGCAATCAGCCCCAGCATTTT. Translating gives CASKGSYSNQPQHF.

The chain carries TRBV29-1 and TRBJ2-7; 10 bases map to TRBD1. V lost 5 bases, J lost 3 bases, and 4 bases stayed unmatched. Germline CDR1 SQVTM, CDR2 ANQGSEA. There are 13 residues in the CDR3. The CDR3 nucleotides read TGCAGCGTTCGACAGGGGGCTCTCTACGAGCAGTACTTC. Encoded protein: CSVRQGALYEQYF.

DNA for the CDR3: TGTGCCATCAGTGAGCCTGGACAGGTGGGCTACGAGCAGTACTTC. It specifies CAISEPGQVGYEQYF. The chain combines TRBV10-3 with TRBJ2-7, with 7 bases that match TRBD1. The V and J ends lost 2 bases and 3 bases, in that order; junction bases with no gene match: 7. The germline V gene has CDR1 ENHRY and CDR2 SYGVKD. The CDR3 consists of 15 residues.

The DNA for the CDR3 is TGTGCCAGCAGCTTAGCGGGGTTGGACACCGGGGAGCTGTTTTTT. It translates to CASSLAGLDTGELFF. V and J are TRBV7-3 and TRBJ2-2, with TRBD2 as a possible D gene (6 bases). Trimming cost V 2 bases and J 3 bases, with 10 bases left between them. CDR3 length: 15 amino acids. Germline CDR1 reads SGHTA; CDR2 reads FQGTGA.